This entry concerns a single T cell receptor (beta chain). Its specificity is not known. Researchers reported that TCR beta cDNA libraries carried unique molecular identifiers. TCRdb re-called the PCR reads with MiXCR, one entry per CDR3 protein. Of approximately 440,000 distinct CDR3 sequences in the sample, over 35% were seen once. The data were taken from a study of post-analysis software for immune sequencing data. Background on the study: The disease courses covered relapsing-remitting, secondary progressive and progressive-relapsing multiple sclerosis. Overall study findings and caveats: The normalized Chao1 diversity of multiple sclerosis patients was significantly lower than that of controls. In patients, about 5 TRBV segments were more frequent than in controls, with TRBV5-6, TRBV5-1 and TRBV20-1 among them.

This CDR3 is 14 amino acids long. Germline CDR1 and CDR2: SGHKS and YYEKEE (reference sequence). J lost 3 bases, V lost 4 bases, and 6 bases had no gene match. The rearrangement joins TRBV5-5 to TRBJ1-1; 7 bases match TRBD1. This clonotype originated in a girl aged 5-17 years with multiple sclerosis. The sequencing input was blood. The CDR3, as DNA: TGTGCCAGCAGCAGACAGGGAAGGGACACTGAAGCTTTCTTT. Protein product: CASSRQGRDTEAFF.